This T cell receptor (beta chain) is drawn from a study of blood T cell repertoires in COVID-19. The overall study: Samples of COVID-19 (acute and convalescent) were obtained from the United States, Italy and Spain.

Sequencing was performed with immunoSEQ multiplex PCR; in TCRdb, only in-frame clones are kept and a portion is missing. The sample holds hundreds of thousands of clones; 88% are singletons and the top ten take roughly 2%. Participants' reported clinical history set cohort assignment. Trimming shortened V by 3 bases and J by 6 bases, and 9 bases separated the two germline ends. Germline loops: CDR1 MDHEN, CDR2 SYDVKM. The CDR3 has 13 residues. The receptor was isolated from a woman aged 55-70 years in a cohort exposed to, infected with or recovered from COVID-19 (not recorded which). Sequences were obtained from PBMCs or T cells enriched from blood (not recorded which). The chain links TRBV28 to TRBJ1-3; maybe TRBD1 (5 bases). In nucleotides, the CDR3 is TGTGCCAGCAGTTTTGGAGGGGCAAACACCATATATTTT. As protein: CASSFGGANTIYF.